A single sample is the source of the 24 T cell receptor beta chains below, sequenced in a study of regulatory T cells in long-lasting Graves disease. Arm-PCR of CDR3 regions and iRepertoire HTBI primers were used to build TCR beta libraries. TCRdb re-analysed the multiplex PCR reads in MiXCR, keeping a single row per CDR3 protein. Of about 310,000 distinct CDR3 sequences listed, 22% are singletons. Sample time point: persistent/refractory GD, antithyroid drugs over 5 years with positive TRAb. RNA isolated from PBMCs was used to make the TCR library. Source: peripheral blood mononuclear cells (PBMCs), taken when the disease was refractory, from a patient treated with antithyroid drugs. These TCRs come from a female donor with Graves disease.

The chain couples TRBV16 to TRBJ2-2; possible D gene TRBD1, 6 bases. The germline gives CDR1 KGHSY, CDR2 FQNENV. Trimming removed 5 bases at V and 4 bases at J, with 14 bases between. CDR3 length: 15 amino acids. CDR3 DNA: TGTGCCAGCAGCTGGGCAGGGGATTCCACCGGGGAGCTGTTTTTT. Encoded protein: CASSWAGDSTGELFF. The full variable domain, in which reference TRBV16 and TRBJ2-2 provide the parts outside the CDR3, is GEEVAQTPKHLVRGEGQKAKLYCAPIKGHSYVFWYQQVLKNEFKFLISFQNENVFDETGMPKERFSAKCLPNSPCSLEIQATKLEDSAVYFCASSWAGDSTGELFFGEGSRLTVL.

This clonotype was seen at least ten times. The chain uses TRBV6-5 and TRBJ1-6; 7 nucleotides align to TRBD1. The CDR3 runs 14 residues. The germline gives CDR1 MNHEY, CDR2 SVGAGI. With 0 bases clipped from V and 10 bases from J, the junction kept 3 bases outside the gene matches. The CDR3, as DNA: TGTGCCAGCAGTTACTCGACAGGGCGGTCACCCCTCCACTTT. Translation gives CASSYSTGRSPLHF.

This chain uses TRBV20-1 with TRBJ2-7, with 9 bases that match TRBD2. This CDR3 is built from 14 residues. Unmatched junction bases numbered 8, after V lost 6 bases and J lost 2 bases. Germline V lookup: CDR1 DFQATT, CDR2 SNEGSKA (reference sequence). This CDR3 reads CSANSGSVTYEQYF. CDR3 nucleotide sequence: TGCAGTGCGAATAGCGGGAGTGTCACCTACGAGCAGTACTTC.

Ten or more counts support this clonotype. The chain joins TRBV11-2 to TRBJ2-7, with a tentative D call TRBD2 (5 bases). Germline V gene lookup returns CDR1 SGHAT and CDR2 FQNNGV. CDR3 length: 14 amino acids. V was cut by 4 bases and J by 6 bases, with 16 bases left in between. CDR3 coding DNA: TGTGCCAGCAGCTCCCGAGGACTCCCACTCGAGCAGTACTTC. This codes for CASSSRGLPLEQYF.

CDR3 amino acids: CASLSGTGGKGTVQPQHF. In DNA, the CDR3 is TGTGCCAGTTTGTCCGGGACAGGGGGAAAGGGAACGGTTCAGCCCCAGCATTTT. V gene TRBV19 combines with J gene TRBJ1-5; 11 positions match TRBD1. Unmatched junction bases numbered 18, after V lost 8 bases and J lost 6 bases. The CDR3 sequence is 18 residues long. Germline values: CDR1 LNHDA, CDR2 SQIVND (reference sequence). The whole variable domain, remainder taken from reference TRBV19 and TRBJ1-5, is DGGITQSPKYLFRKEGQNVTLSCEQNLNHDAMYWYRQDPGQGLRLIYYSQIVNDFQKGDIAEGYSVSREKKESFPLTVTSAQKNPTAFYLCASLSGTGGKGTVQPQHFGDGTRLSIL.

In this sample, this clonotype turned up a few times. The J gene is TRBJ2-2, the V gene TRBV5-6, with 7 positions matching TRBD2. The CDR3 contains 16 residues. Looked up from germline, CDR1 is SGHDT and CDR2 is YYEEEE. Trimming at V came to 4 bases and at J to 3 bases, leaving 9 bases not matched to a gene. The CDR3 bases are TGTGCCAGCAGCCCAGTAGGACTAGTCCACACCGGGGAGCTGTTTTTT. Translation: CASSPVGLVHTGELFF.

This clonotype appeared many times. The chain carries TRBV15 and TRBJ1-1; D is unclear. The V gene's germline CDR1 is LNHNV and CDR2 YYDKDF (reference sequence). The V end was cut by 0 bases, the J end by 11 bases, with 13 bases between. The length of the CDR3 is 13 residues. This chain's CDR3 is CATSRDEGSVAFF. CDR3 sequence (DNA): TGTGCCACCAGCAGAGATGAGGGATCGGTGGCTTTCTTT.

This clonotype was picked up many times. The chain employs TRBV28 and TRBJ2-7, with a tentative D call TRBD2 (6 bases). CDR3 length equals 14 residues. Trimming removed 3 bases from V and 1 base from J, with 10 bases in between. The germline CDR1 and CDR2 sequences are MDHEN and SYDVKM. CDR3 amino acids: CASSFGRLSYEQYF. CDR3 coding DNA: TGTGCCAGCAGTTTTGGGAGGTTATCCTACGAGCAGTACTTC.

This clonotype has a count of ten or more. The chain couples TRBV6-1 to TRBJ2-2; D might be TRBD2 (5 bases). In germline, CDR1 is MNHNS, CDR2 SASEGT. Between the trimmed V and J ends, which lost 8 bases and 4 bases, there was a span of 17 bases. This CDR3 has 15 amino acids. CDR3 in DNA: TGTGCCAGCCGCCGGGCCGGGCGGGTCACCGGGGAGCTGTTTTTT. It codes for CASRRAGRVTGELFF.

This chain uses TRBV7-2 with TRBJ1-4, with D unclear. With 4 bases removed from V and 5 bases from J, the gap between germline ends came to 11 bases. Germline values: CDR1 SGHTA, CDR2 FQGNSA. This CDR3 is built from 14 residues. The CDR3, as DNA: TGTGCCAGCAGCTCCGTCAGACCGAATGAAAAACTGTTTTTT. Translated: CASSSVRPNEKLFF. The full variable domain, rest sourced from reference TRBV7-2 and TRBJ1-4, is GAGVSQSPSNKVTEKGKDVELRCDPISGHTALYWYRQSLGQGLEFLIYFQGNSAPDKSGLPSDRFSAERTGGSVSTLTIQRTQQEDSAVYLCASSSVRPNEKLFFGSGTQLSVL.

Concerning this clonotype itself: It may be a read error: a sequence one base away is much more abundant. This chain connects TRBV2 to TRBJ1-2, with 8 nucleotides matching TRBD1. The V segment lost 9 bases and the J segment 10 bases; nucleotides outside the gene matches: 4. This CDR3 comprises 10 residues. CDR1 and CDR2 (germline): SNHLY, FYNNEI. DNA of the CDR3: TGTGCCAGTGACAGGGGAGCCTACACCTTC. Protein: CASDRGAYTF.

The chain links TRBV20-1 to TRBJ2-2; unclear D gene. CDR1 is DFQATT and CDR2 is SNEGSKA in the germline V gene (reference sequence). V lost 1 base and J lost 7, with 16 bases in between. This CDR3 contains 15 residues. The CDR3 DNA reads as TGCAGTGCTAGAGTACCCTACAAAGTTAACGGGGAGCTGTTTTTT. Amino acid sequence: CSARVPYKVNGELFF.

The chain employs TRBV7-2 and TRBJ1-1; the match to TRBD1 covers 7 bases. Per the germline V gene, CDR1 is SGHTA and CDR2 is FQGNSA. CDR3 length equals 14 residues. J lost 5 bases, V lost 3 bases, and 6 bases had no gene match. The CDR3 coding sequence is TGTGCCAGCAGCTTTAAGGGGGCGGGTACTGAAGCTTTCTTT. Translated: CASSFKGAGTEAFF.

This chain uses TRBV24-1 with TRBJ2-6; 8 bases align to TRBD1. Trimming cost V 6 bases and J 2 bases; bases outside gene matches: 8. The germline gives CDR1 KGHDR, CDR2 SFDVKD. The CDR3 is made up of 17 amino acids. The CDR3 DNA reads TGTGCCACCAGTCCCGGGACAGGAGTACCTGGGGCCAACGTCCTGACTTTC. Residues: CATSPGTGVPGANVLTF.

There are many counts of this clonotype. The chain has TRBV29-1 and TRBJ2-4; 7 nucleotides line up with TRBD2. The germline CDR1 and CDR2 sequences are SQVTM and ANQGSEA. Trimming removed 6 bases from V and 7 bases from J; junction bases left unmatched: 6. The CDR3 length is 12 residues. The CDR3 reads CSVAFGGNIQYF. CDR3 coding DNA: TGCAGCGTCGCTTTCGGGGGGAACATTCAGTACTTC.

The rearrangement joins TRBV12-3 or TRBV12-4 to TRBJ1-1; maybe TRBD1 (6 bases). The V and J ends lost 6 bases and 0 bases respectively, with 14 bases between them. The CDR3 has 15 amino acids. The DNA of the CDR3 is TGTGCCAGCAGCCCCGGACAGCTCATGAACACTGAAGCTTTCTTT. Translating it yields CASSPGQLMNTEAFF.

The gene calls are TRBV19 and TRBJ1-2; D gene uncertain. CDR3 length: 14 amino acids. Per germline, CDR1 LNHDA and CDR2 SQIVND (reference sequence). V shed 6 bases and J shed 4 bases, with 15 bases lying between them. The CDR3 is CASSPTGVIYGYTF. In nucleotides, the CDR3 is TGTGCCAGTAGCCCAACCGGGGTTATCTATGGCTACACCTTC. The variable domain in full, with the rest retrieved from reference TRBV19 and TRBJ1-2, is DGGITQSPKYLFRKEGQNVTLSCEQNLNHDAMYWYRQDPGQGLRLIYYSQIVNDFQKGDIAEGYSVSREKKESFPLTVTSAQKNPTAFYLCASSPTGVIYGYTFGSGTRLTVV.

This clonotype was counted at least ten times. The V and J genes are TRBV28 and TRBJ1-2; 9 bases are shared with TRBD1. This CDR3 comprises 14 residues. The germline V gene encodes CDR1 MDHEN and CDR2 SYDVKM. Losses at the gene ends were 4 bases for V and 7 bases for J; bases not matched to a gene: 7. The CDR3 DNA reads TGTGCCAGCAGTTCCGGACAGGGGAGGGTTGGCTACACCTTC. Translation gives CASSSGQGRVGYTF.

The sample holds many counts of this clonotype. The rearrangement uses TRBV3-1 and TRBJ2-5; tentatively, D is TRBD2 (5 bases). Germline-derived CDR1 and CDR2 are LGHDT and YNNKEL (reference sequence). This CDR3 is 16 amino acids long. V lost 1 base and J lost 3, with 15 bases in between. This chain's CDR3 is CASSQGPGAAEETQYF. CDR3 nucleotide sequence: TGTGCCAGCAGCCAAGGTCCCGGCGCAGCGGAAGAGACCCAGTACTTC.

This clonotype was seen many times. CDR3 DNA sequence: TGTGCCAGCAGTAGGGACCCAAGTAATGAAAAACTGTTTTTT. As protein: CASSRDPSNEKLFF. The chain employs TRBV28 and TRBJ1-4; tentatively, D is TRBD1 (5 bases). Per germline, CDR1 MDHEN and CDR2 SYDVKM. The CDR3 is made up of 14 amino acids. The ends were cut back, 5 bases at V and 4 bases at J, with 11 bases in the middle.

The sample holds many counts of this clonotype. V usage is TRBV20-1 and J usage is TRBJ2-5; D may be TRBD2 (6 bases). The CDR3 is 13 residues long. V was pared by 6 bases and J by 1 base, with 12 bases between. CDR1 is DFQATT, CDR2 SNEGSKA, per germline (reference sequence). CDR3 protein: CSAMDYLQETQYF. The CDR3 bases are TGCAGTGCCATGGACTACCTCCAAGAGACCCAGTACTTC.

V usage is TRBV5-4 and J usage is TRBJ2-2; D might be TRBD1 or TRBD2, each matching 5 bases. V lost 2 bases, J lost 7 bases, and 15 bases lay in between. The length of the CDR3 is 15 residues. CDR1 is SGHNT, CDR2 YYREEE, per germline (reference sequence). CDR3 amino acids: CASSLKGSGNGELFF. The CDR3, as DNA: TGTGCCAGCAGCTTAAAGGGGAGTGGCAACGGGGAGCTGTTTTTT.

The chain has TRBV27 and TRBJ2-7, with D perhaps TRBD1 or TRBD2 (5 bases each). Germline V gives CDR1 MNHEY, CDR2 SMNVEV (reference sequence). CDR3 size: 16 residues. The ends were cut back, 6 bases at V and 0 bases at J, with 18 bases in the middle. The CDR3 reads CASREGQAIGSYEQYF. The CDR3 DNA reads as TGTGCCAGCAGAGAGGGGCAGGCTATTGGCTCCTACGAGCAGTACTTC.

There are many counts of this clonotype. This CDR3 is CASSLSRGGPGVEQYF. The CDR3 DNA is TGTGCCAGCAGTTTATCCAGAGGAGGGCCCGGCGTCGAGCAGTACTTC. This sequence joins TRBV12-3 or TRBV12-4 and TRBJ2-7, with a weak D call TRBD2 (6 bases). V lost 2 bases and J lost 6, with 20 bases in between. This CDR3 is built from 16 residues.